Listed here is a single T cell receptor beta chain. Its antigen is not yet known. The input lacks base qualities; no much larger clone sits a single base away. This sample is drawn from a study of blood T cells in healthy people across ages (dated by TCRdb to the mid-2010s). With respect to the entire study: In model experiments, template switching captured about one uniquely barcoded TCR beta cDNA molecule for every two T cells. Using the same blood draw, the study looked at two additional independent replicas of 1 million unique cDNA reads for two donors, one aged 18 to 30 and the other aged 80 or older. To track age-related changes in TCR beta repertoire diversity, the study relied on deep sequencing normalized with unique cDNA molecular identifiers. The donors were divided into four age groups: young (average approximately 17 years), middle-aged (almost 40), aged (roughly 66) and long-lived (82). Donors of different ages were randomly distributed across sequencing lanes to avoid experimental bias.

V is clipped by 5 bases and J by 0 bases, and the sequence between their germline boundaries is 10 bases long. From the germline V gene (reference sequence), CDR1 is LNHNV and CDR2 is YYDKDF. Counted from cysteine to phenylalanine, this CDR3 has 15 amino acids. Only the CDR3 DNA stays, 45 bases, in frame from base 1. Systemically healthy Caucasian individuals from Russia, some 38 in total and aged about 6 to 95 years, were included as donors. Each donor gave ten milliliters of peripheral blood, collected into EDTA-treated Vacutainer tubes. PBMCs were isolated by Ficoll-Paque density-gradient centrifugation, with at least 6 million obtained per sample. Trizol reagent was used to extract total RNA from PBMCs, with at least 5.5 micrograms per sample. The percentages of naive CD45RAhigh/CD27high T cells were determined by flow cytometry on a PBMC aliquot from every donor. Library construction relied on 5' RACE. These reads were obtained on an Illumina HiSeq 2500. A second PCR of roughly 7 to 12 cycles was performed with a sample-barcoded 5' primer and a J-beta primer mix. A template-switch 5' adaptor carrying 12 random nucleotides introduced a unique molecular identifier onto each TCR beta cDNA molecule. Each sample yielded at least 3 million CDR3-containing paired-end reads. The Mint cDNA synthesis kit, primed by a TRBC-specific oligonucleotide, was used to synthesize first-strand cDNA from all RNA. All cDNA was treated with uracil-DNA glycosylase and then went through a first 18-cycle PCR with the universal primers M1SS and BC2_uni_R. The original methods were these. Normalization of each sample was performed by random selection of 1 million high-quality reads, each carrying a distinct molecular identifier. Reads sharing molecular identifiers were discarded rather than binned into consensus sequences. CDR3 identification, clonotype clustering and error correction used MiTCR with a Q25 quality threshold and the strictest error-elimination algorithm. Lower-bound total TCR beta diversity was estimated with a nonparametric unseen species model using Euler transformation. TCRdb handled the public reads itself, with Q25 trimming in fastp and clone calling in MiXCR, and kept productive beta chains. Here each entry gathers all rows of one CDR3 protein and keeps the most common genes and DNA. Here the V and J calls rest on TCRdb's processing, not on the authors' analysis. The sample profile shows about 970,000 distinct CDR3 sequences; about 53% of them were found once. Roughly a fifth of the sample is held by the ten biggest clonotypes.

Paper-wide results and their limitations: The CMV infection status of donors was not known, potentially confounding age-related changes in expanded clonotypes. There was a strong correlation between observed TCR beta diversity and the percentage of naive T cells measured by flow cytometry. The long-lived group showed more naive CD4+ T cells, fewer expanded clones and increased TCR diversity than the aged group, suggesting age selection. As age increased, observed TCR beta diversity per million T cells dropped in a roughly linear way, and a significant reduction was already evident by age roughly 40. Total diversity estimates from one million sequenced T cells were considered lower bounds and underestimates. Since profiling was done on bulk unsorted PBMCs, naive and antigen-experienced compartments could not be conclusively compared.

Sequenced sample: blood. The V and J segments used are TRBV15 and TRBJ2-2; there is no confident call for the D gene. The receptor comes from a woman aged 60-75 years in good health. The CDR3 corresponds to CATSRQQSNTGELFF. The DNA reads as follows: TGTGCCACCAGCCGGCAGCAATCGAACACCGGGGAGCTGTTTTTT.